Shown below are 5 T cell receptor beta chains from a single sample sequenced in a study of shared clonotypes between healthy human individuals. Assay: immunoSEQ multiplex PCR; the TCRdb copy retains only in-frame clones and omits some. The sample yields roughly 680,000 clones, about two thirds seen once. The sequenced sample consisted of memory CD4+ T cells sorted from blood. Subset defined: CD45RA-negative fraction. The origin of the receptors is a woman aged 30 to 39 in good health.

V gene TRBV28 combines with J gene TRBJ1-1; 8 nucleotides match TRBD1. With 5 bases clipped from V and 10 bases from J, the junction kept 12 bases outside the gene matches. In germline, CDR1 is MDHEN, CDR2 SYDVKM. CDR3 length: 14 residues. CDR3 residues: CASSRGDRTIAAFF. The CDR3 nucleotides are TGTGCCAGCAGTCGGGGGGACAGGACCATTGCAGCTTTCTTT.

The V call is TRBV2, the J call TRBJ1-2, with D uncertain. Trimming removed 0 bases at V and 7 bases at J, with 12 bases between. The V gene's germline CDR1 is SNHLY and CDR2 FYNNEI. The CDR3 extends over 14 amino acids. The CDR3 loop reads CASSEALWVRGYTF. The CDR3 nucleotides are TGTGCCAGCAGTGAAGCGCTTTGGGTCCGTGGCTACACCTTC. Drawing the rest from reference TRBV2 and TRBJ1-2, the complete variable domain is EPEVTQTPSHQVTQMGQEVILRCVPISNHLYFYWYRQILGQKVEFLVSFYNNEISEKSEIFDDQFSVERPDGSNFTLKIRSTKLEDSAMYFCASSEALWVRGYTFGSGTRLTVV.

This sequence joins TRBV5-1 and TRBJ2-3; D is unclear. The CDR3 length is 15 residues. Germline V gives CDR1 SGHRS, CDR2 YFSETQ. V lost 0 bases and J lost 3, with 11 bases in between. The CDR3 coding sequence is TGCGCCAGCAGCTTGGTTGTGTTGGAAACAGATACGCAGTATTTT. It codes for CASSLVVLETDTQYF.

As concerns this clone: Other DNA sequences in the same sample also yield this CDR3. This chain links TRBV20-1 with TRBJ2-5; the match to TRBD1 covers 8 bases. CDR3 length equals 11 residues. Germline assignment: CDR1 DFQATT and CDR2 SNEGSKA (reference sequence). V lost 6 bases, J lost 4 bases, and 1 base stayed unmatched. The DNA for the CDR3 is TGCAGTGCCGGACAGGGAGAGACCCAGTACTTC. Its protein product is CSAGQGETQYF.

The gene calls are TRBV6-6 and TRBJ2-7, with D perhaps TRBD1 (6 bases). Germline V gene lookup returns CDR1 MNHNY and CDR2 SVGAGI (reference sequence). The CDR3 has 15 residues. V lost 7 bases and J lost 1, with 17 bases in between. CDR3 amino acids: CASTPGAPNSYEQYF. In DNA, the CDR3 is TGTGCCAGCACTCCAGGGGCCCCGAATTCCTACGAGCAGTACTTC.